The source of this TCR beta chain is a study of cytomegalovirus exposure and HLA in healthy donors (dated by TCRdb to 2016 to 2017). Some background on the complete study: According to a later analysis, the 120 or so validation repertoires were produced on the same platform as the approximately 610 repertoires of the first cohort. To predict cytomegalovirus infection status, the study brought together high-throughput TCR immunosequencing, statistical association of individual TCRs with disease status, and machine learning. Along with the approximately 670-subject first cohort, a separate validation cohort of some 130 different subjects was used. The study was designed to test whether signatures of past pathogen exposure could be identified by cataloging public T cell receptors. What the study reported, not specific to this receptor: The validation cohort had no HLA typing available for a later analysis, so co-occurrence within that cohort was assessed over all 130 or so repertoires. A few of the identified cytomegalovirus-associated TCR beta chains were confirmed in vitro to be specific for cytomegalovirus antigens. Most TCR sequences were seen in very few donors, while some public TCRs were found in many individuals. The study listed 150 to 200 TCR beta chains as associated with cytomegalovirus. Of the cluster scores, roughly 93% were above 0 in a later analysis, which found that TCRs clustered in the first cohort also tended to co-occur in the 120 validation repertoires. According to the authors, the approach could potentially be generalized to other disease states and immunological phenotypes. In both the original and validation cohorts, the classifier was reported to diagnose cytomegalovirus status with high specificity and sensitivity.

With regard to this clone: Its binding antigen is unknown. Per-base qualities were not stored, and no clone one base away is much larger.

V and J lose 3 bases and 6 bases, and a span of 9 bases separates them. The CDR3 holds 13 amino acids from the cysteine to the phenylalanine. Only CDR3 DNA remains: 39 bases, in frame from the first base. CDR1 and CDR2 (MNHNS, SASEGT) derive from the germline V gene. The donors belonged to the validation cohort of roughly 120 subjects, which was separate from the roughly 700-subject first cohort. The protocol used for the library was the immunoSEQ multiplex PCR assay. The study's processing was this. A statistical classification framework was built for diagnosing cytomegalovirus status from the catalog of TCR beta chain sequences. Entries here come from immuneACCESS through TCRdb and include only in-frame sequences with V and J called. Some clones fail to appear in such tables; in the studies checked, an unresolved V gene covers under half of the shortfall, and the cause of the remainder is unknown. V, J and clone size are taken as reported in that table, and D and trimming were inferred from the DNA itself. Recorded for this sample are roughly 60,000 clones; 92% of them occurred a single time. About 1.2% of the sample lies in the top ten.

The sequence came from a woman aged 18-29 years in good health and CMV-seronegative. The sequencing sample was made of PBMCs. The chain is encoded by TRBV6-1 joined to TRBJ1-5; the D gene is possibly TRBD1, with 5 bases matching. For the CDR3, the sequence is CASSDRELQPQHF. At the DNA level, the sequence is TGTGCCAGCAGTGACAGGGAACTTCAGCCCCAGCATTTT.